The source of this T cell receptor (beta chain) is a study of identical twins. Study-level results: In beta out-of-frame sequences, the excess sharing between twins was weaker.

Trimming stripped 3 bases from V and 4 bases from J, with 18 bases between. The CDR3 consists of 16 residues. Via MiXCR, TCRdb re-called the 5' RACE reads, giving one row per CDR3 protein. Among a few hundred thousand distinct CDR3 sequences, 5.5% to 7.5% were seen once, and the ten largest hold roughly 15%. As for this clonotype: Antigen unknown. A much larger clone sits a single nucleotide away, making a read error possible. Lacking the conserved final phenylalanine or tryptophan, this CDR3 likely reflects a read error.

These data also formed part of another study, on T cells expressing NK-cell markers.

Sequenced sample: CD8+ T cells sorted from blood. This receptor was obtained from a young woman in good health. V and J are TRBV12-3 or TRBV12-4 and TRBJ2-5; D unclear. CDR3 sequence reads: CASSFARARRGETQYY. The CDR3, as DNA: TGTGCCAGCAGTTTTGCCCGGGCCCGGAGAGGAGAGACCCAGTACTAC.